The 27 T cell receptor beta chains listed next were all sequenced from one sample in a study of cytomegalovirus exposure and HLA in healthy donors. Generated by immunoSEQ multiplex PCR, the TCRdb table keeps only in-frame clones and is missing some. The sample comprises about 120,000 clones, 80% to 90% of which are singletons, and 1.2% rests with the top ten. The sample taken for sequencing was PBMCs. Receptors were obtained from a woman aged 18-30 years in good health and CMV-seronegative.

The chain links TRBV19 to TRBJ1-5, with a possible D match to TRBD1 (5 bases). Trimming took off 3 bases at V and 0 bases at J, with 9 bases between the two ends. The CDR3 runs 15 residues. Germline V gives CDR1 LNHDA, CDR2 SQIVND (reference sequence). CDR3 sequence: CASSIRVDSNQPQHF. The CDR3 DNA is TGTGCCAGTAGTATCAGGGTGGATAGCAATCAGCCCCAGCATTTT. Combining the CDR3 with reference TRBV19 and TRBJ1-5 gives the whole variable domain DGGITQSPKYLFRKEGQNVTLSCEQNLNHDAMYWYRQDPGQGLRLIYYSQIVNDFQKGDIAEGYSVSREKKESFPLTVTSAQKNPTAFYLCASSIRVDSNQPQHFGDGTRLSIL.

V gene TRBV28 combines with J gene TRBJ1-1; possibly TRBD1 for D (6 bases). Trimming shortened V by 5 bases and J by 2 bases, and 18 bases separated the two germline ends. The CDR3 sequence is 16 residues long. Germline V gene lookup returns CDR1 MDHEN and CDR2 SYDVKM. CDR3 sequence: CASSTPATGLNTEAFF. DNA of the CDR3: TGTGCCAGCAGTACCCCGGCGACAGGTTTAAACACTGAAGCTTTCTTT.

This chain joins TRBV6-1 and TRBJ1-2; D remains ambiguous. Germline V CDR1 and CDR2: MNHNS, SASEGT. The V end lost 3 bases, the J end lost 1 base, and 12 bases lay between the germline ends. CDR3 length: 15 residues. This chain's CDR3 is CASSEMGGFNYGYTF. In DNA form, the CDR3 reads TGTGCCAGCAGTGAGATGGGAGGATTTAACTATGGCTACACCTTC.

CDR3 DNA sequence: TGTGCCAGCAGCTCCAGGGTTAGGGGGAAAGGGGTCGATGAAAAACTGTTTTTT. Translated, it gives CASSSRVRGKGVDEKLFF. The rearrangement joins TRBV7-9 to TRBJ1-4; D possibly corresponds to TRBD1 (6 bases). The germline CDR1 and CDR2 sequences are SEHNR and FQNEAQ (reference sequence). The CDR3 length is 18 residues. V was cut by 4 bases and J by 6 bases, with 24 bases left in between. The whole variable domain, remainder taken from reference TRBV7-9 and TRBJ1-4, is DTGVSQNPRHKITKRGQNVTFRCDPISEHNRLYWYRQTLGQGPEFLTYFQNEAQLEKSRLLSDRFSAERPKGSFSTLEIQRTEQGDSAMYLCASSSRVRGKGVDEKLFFGSGTQLSVL.

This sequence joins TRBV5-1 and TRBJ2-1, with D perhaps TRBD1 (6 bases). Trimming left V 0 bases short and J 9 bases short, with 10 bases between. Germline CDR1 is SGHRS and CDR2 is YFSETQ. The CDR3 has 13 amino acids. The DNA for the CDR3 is TGCGCCAGCAGCTTGGGGGGGCAGAGTGAGCAGTTCTTC. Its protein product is CASSLGGQSEQFF.

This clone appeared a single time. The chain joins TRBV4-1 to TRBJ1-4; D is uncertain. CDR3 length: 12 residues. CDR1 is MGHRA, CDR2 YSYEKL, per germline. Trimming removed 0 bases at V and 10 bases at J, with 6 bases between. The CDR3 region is CASSQDSRKLFF. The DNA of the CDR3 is TGCGCCAGCAGCCAAGATTCCCGAAAACTGTTTTTT.

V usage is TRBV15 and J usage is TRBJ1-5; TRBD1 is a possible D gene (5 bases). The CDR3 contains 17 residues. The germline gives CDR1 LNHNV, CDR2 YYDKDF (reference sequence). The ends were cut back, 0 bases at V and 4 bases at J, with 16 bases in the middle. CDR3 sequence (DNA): TGTGCCACCAGCAGAGATCTCGCGGGGGGATTAAATCAGCCCCAGCATTTT. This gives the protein CATSRDLAGGLNQPQHF.

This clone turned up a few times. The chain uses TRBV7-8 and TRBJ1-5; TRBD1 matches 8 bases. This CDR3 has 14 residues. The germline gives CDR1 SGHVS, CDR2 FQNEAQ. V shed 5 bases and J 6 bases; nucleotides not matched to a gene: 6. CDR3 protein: CASSRQGAVQPQHF. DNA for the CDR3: TGTGCCAGCAGCCGGCAGGGGGCGGTTCAGCCCCAGCATTTT.

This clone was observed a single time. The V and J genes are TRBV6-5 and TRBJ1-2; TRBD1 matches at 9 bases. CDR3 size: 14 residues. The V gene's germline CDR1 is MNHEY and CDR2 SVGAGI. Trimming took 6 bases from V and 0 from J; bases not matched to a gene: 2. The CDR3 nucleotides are TGTGCCAGCAGGGGACAGGGCGCTAACTATGGCTACACCTTC. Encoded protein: CASRGQGANYGYTF.

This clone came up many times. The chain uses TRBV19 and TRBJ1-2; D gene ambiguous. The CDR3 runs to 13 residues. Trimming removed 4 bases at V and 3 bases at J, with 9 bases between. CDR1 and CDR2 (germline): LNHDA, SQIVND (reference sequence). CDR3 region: CASSSRHHYGYTF. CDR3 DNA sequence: TGTGCCAGTAGTAGCAGGCACCACTATGGCTACACCTTC.

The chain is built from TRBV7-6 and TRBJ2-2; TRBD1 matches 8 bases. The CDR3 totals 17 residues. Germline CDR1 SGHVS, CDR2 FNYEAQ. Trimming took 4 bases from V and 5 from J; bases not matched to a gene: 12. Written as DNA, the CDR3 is TGTGCCAGCAGCTCACCTCAGACAGGGGAGGAGACCGGGGAGCTGTTTTTT. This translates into CASSSPQTGEETGELFF.

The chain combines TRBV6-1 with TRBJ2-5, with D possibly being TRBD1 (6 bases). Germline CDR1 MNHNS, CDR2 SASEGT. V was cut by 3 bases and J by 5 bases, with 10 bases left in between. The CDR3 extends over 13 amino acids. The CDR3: CASSDGGVETQYF. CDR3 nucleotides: TGTGCCAGCAGTGATGGGGGCGTCGAGACCCAGTACTTC.

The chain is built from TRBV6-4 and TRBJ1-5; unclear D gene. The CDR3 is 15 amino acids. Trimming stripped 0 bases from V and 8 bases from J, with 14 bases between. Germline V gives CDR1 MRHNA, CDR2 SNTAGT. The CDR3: CASSDSKVPAEPQHF. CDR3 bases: TGTGCCAGCAGTGACTCGAAAGTCCCTGCAGAGCCCCAGCATTTT.

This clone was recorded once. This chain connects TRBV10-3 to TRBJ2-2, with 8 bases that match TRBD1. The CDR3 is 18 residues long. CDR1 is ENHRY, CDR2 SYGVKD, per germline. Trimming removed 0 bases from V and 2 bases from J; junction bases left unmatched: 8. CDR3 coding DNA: TGTGCCATCAGTGAGTCGCGGGCAGGGGGCGGAAACACCGGGGAGCTGTTTTTT. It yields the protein CAISESRAGGGNTGELFF.

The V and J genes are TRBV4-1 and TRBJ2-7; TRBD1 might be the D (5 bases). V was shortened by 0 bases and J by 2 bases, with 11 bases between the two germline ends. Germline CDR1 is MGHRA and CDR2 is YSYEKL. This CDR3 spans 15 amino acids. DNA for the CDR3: TGCGCCAGCAGCCAAGATCCGACAGCCACCTACGAGCAGTACTTC. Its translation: CASSQDPTATYEQYF.

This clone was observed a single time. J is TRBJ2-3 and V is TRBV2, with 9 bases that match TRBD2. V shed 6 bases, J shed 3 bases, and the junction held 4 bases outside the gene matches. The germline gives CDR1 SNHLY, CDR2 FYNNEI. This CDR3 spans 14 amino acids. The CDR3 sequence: CASRSGGQTDTQYF. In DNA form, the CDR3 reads TGTGCCAGCAGGAGCGGGGGGCAGACAGATACGCAGTATTTT.

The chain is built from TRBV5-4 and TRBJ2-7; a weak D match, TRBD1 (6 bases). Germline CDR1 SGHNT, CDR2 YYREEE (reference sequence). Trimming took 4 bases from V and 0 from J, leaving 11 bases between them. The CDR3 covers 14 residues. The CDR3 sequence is CASSPQDSSYEQYF. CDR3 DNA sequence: TGTGCCAGCAGCCCCCAGGACAGCTCCTACGAGCAGTACTTC.

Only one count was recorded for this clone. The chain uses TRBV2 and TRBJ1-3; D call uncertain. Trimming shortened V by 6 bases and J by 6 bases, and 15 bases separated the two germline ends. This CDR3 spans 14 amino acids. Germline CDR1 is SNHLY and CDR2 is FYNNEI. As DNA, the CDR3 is TGTGCCAGCAGCCAGAGGGTAGGGAAAAACACCATATATTTT. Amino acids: CASSQRVGKNTIYF.

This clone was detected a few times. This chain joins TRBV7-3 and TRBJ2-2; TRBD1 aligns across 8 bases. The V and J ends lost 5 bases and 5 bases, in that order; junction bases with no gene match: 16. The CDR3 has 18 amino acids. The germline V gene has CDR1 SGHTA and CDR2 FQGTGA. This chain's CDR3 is CASSPRPETGGITGELFF. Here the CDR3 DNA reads TGTGCCAGCAGCCCCCGGCCAGAAACAGGGGGGATAACCGGGGAGCTGTTTTTT.

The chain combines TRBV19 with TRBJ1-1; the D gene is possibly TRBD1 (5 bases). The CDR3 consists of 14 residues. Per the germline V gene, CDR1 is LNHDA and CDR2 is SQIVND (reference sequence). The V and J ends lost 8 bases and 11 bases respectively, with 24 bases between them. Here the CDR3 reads CASSHQQVVWSAFF. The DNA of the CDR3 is TGTGCCAGTTCCCACCAACAGGTAGTCTGGTCGGCTTTCTTT.

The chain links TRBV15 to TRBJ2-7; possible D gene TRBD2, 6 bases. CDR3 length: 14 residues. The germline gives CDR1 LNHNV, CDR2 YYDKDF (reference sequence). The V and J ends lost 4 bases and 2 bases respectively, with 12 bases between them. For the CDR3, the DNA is TGTGCCACCAGCACTTCCGGGACTCCCTACGAGCAGTACTTC. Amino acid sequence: CATSTSGTPYEQYF.

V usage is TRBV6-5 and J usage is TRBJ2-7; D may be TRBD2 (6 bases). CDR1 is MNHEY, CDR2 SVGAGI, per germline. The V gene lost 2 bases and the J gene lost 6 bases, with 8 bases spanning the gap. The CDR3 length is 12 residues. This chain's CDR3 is CASSYVGGEQYF. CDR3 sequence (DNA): TGTGCCAGCAGTTACGTGGGGGGCGAGCAGTACTTC.

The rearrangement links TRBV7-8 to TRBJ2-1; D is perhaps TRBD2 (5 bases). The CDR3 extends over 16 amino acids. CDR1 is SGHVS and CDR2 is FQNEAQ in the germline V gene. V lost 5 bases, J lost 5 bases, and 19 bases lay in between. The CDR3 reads CASSPRVQRPDNEQFF. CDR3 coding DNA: TGTGCCAGCAGCCCACGTGTACAGCGGCCCGACAATGAGCAGTTCTTC. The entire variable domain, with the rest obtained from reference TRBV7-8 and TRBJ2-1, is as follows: GAGVSQSPRYKVAKRGQDVALRCDPISGHVSLFWYQQALGQGPEFLTYFQNEAQLDKSGLPSDRFFAERPEGSVSTLKIQRTQQEDSAVYLCASSPRVQRPDNEQFFGPGTRLTVL.

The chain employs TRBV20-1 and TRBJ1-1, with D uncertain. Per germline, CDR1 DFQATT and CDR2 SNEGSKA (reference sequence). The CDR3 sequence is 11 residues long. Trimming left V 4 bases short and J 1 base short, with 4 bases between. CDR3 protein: CSANGNTEAFF. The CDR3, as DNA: TGCAGTGCTAACGGGAACACTGAAGCTTTCTTT.

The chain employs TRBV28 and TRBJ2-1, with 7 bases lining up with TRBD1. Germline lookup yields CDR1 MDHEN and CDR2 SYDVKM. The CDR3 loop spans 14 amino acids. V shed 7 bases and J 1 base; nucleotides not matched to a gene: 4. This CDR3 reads CASNWGQSYNEQFF. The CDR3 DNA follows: TGTGCCAGCAACTGGGGACAGTCCTACAATGAGCAGTTCTTC. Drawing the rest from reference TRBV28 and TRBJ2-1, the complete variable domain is DVKVTQSSRYLVKRTGEKVFLECVQDMDHENMFWYRQDPGLGLRLIYFSYDVKMKEKGDIPEGYSVSREKKERFSLILESASTNQTSMYLCASNWGQSYNEQFFGPGTRLTVL.

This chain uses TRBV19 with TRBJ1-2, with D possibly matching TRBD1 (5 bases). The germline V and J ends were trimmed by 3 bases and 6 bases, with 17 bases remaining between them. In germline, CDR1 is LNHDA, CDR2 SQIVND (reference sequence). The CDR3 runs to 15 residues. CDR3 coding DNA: TGTGCCAGTAGTATTACTTTACGACAGTCCGATGGCTACACCTTC. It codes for CASSITLRQSDGYTF.

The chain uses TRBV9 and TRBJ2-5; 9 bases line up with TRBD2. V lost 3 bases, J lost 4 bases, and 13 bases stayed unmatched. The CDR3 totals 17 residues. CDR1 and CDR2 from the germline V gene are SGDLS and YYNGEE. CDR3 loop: CASSAFGVAGVGETQYF. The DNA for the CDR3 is TGTGCCAGCAGCGCCTTTGGAGTAGCGGGGGTGGGAGAGACCCAGTACTTC.